One and the same sample provided the 6 T cell receptor beta chains below, sequenced in a study of blood T cells in healthy people across ages. PCR was performed a second time for 7 to 11 cycles using a sample-barcoded 5' primer and a J-beta primer mix. TCRdb fed the 5' RACE reads into MiXCR, producing one record per CDR3 protein. This sample has around 1,500,000 distinct CDR3 sequences, with around 39% found just once. The sequenced sample was blood. These receptor sequences come from a woman aged 18-35 years in good health.

This clonotype has more than one count but fewer than ten. The J gene is TRBJ2-6, the V gene TRBV6-5; D remains unclear. Per the germline V gene, CDR1 is MNHEY and CDR2 is SVGAGI. V lost 0 bases and J lost 2, with 5 bases in between. CDR3 size: 15 residues. This CDR3 reads CASSYSSAGANVLTF. The CDR3 DNA reads TGTGCCAGCAGTTACTCGAGTGCTGGGGCCAACGTCCTGACTTTC.

The chain is built from TRBV29-1 and TRBJ2-5; 8 positions agree with TRBD1. With 6 bases clipped from V and 11 bases from J, the junction kept 14 bases outside the gene matches. This CDR3 is 13 amino acids long. Germline assignment: CDR1 SQVTM and CDR2 ANQGSEA. The CDR3 region has the DNA TGCAGCGTCAGGGGGCTGTCAGGAAATGAGCAGTACTTC. This encodes CSVRGLSGNEQYF.

This CDR3 reads CASTERADTQYF. The CDR3 DNA sequence: TGTGCCAGCACCGAGCGGGCAGATACGCAGTATTTT. The chain links TRBV6-2 or TRBV6-3 to TRBJ2-3; D possibly corresponds to TRBD2 (6 bases). The CDR3 has 12 amino acids. Germline V CDR1 and CDR2: MNHEY, SVGEGT. V lost 7 bases and J lost 4, with 9 bases in between.

This clonotype was counted once. No conserved phenylalanine or tryptophan ends this CDR3, so it is likely a read error. The chain combines TRBV12-3 or TRBV12-4 with TRBJ2-3, with 8 bases aligning to TRBD2. The length of the CDR3 is 15 residues. Trimming at V came to 6 bases and at J to 4 bases, leaving 9 bases not matched to a gene. The CDR3 is CASSTSGFRADTQYS. The CDR3 bases are TGTGCCAGCAGCACTAGCGGTTTTAGAGCAGATACGCAGTATTCC.

The chain couples TRBV3-1 to TRBJ1-6; perhaps TRBD1 as D (5 bases). Trimming pared 0 bases from V and 5 bases from J, leaving 11 bases between. The length of the CDR3 is 16 residues. Germline CDR1 LGHDT, CDR2 YNNKEL (reference sequence). For the CDR3, the DNA is TGTGCCAGCAGCCAAGAGGCAGGGTTACATAATTCACCCCTCCACTTT. Its translation is CASSQEAGLHNSPLHF.

V is TRBV9 and J is TRBJ2-1; no firm D call. The germline CDR1 and CDR2 sequences are SGDLS and YYNGEE. CDR3 size: 14 residues. V lost 0 bases and J lost 7, with 11 bases in between. CDR3 loop: CASSVVAVRNEQFF. The CDR3 DNA reads TGTGCCAGCAGCGTAGTGGCGGTTCGGAATGAGCAGTTCTTC. Based on the CDR3 plus reference TRBV9 and TRBJ2-1, the full variable domain is DSGVTQTPKHLITATGQRVTLRCSPRSGDLSVYWYQQSLDQGLQFLIQYYNGEERAKGNILERFSAQQFPDLHSELNLSSLELGDSALYFCASSVVAVRNEQFFGPGTRLTVL.